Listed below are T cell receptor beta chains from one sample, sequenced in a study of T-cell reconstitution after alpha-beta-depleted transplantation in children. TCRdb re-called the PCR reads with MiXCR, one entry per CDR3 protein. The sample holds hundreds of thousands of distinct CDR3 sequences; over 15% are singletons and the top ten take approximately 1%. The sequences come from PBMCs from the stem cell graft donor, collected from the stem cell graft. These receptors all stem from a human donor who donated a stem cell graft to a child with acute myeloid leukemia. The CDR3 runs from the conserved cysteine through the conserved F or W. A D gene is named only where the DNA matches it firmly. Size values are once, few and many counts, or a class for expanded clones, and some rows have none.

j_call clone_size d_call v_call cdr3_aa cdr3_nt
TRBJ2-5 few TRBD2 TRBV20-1 CSAPYIAVRGAFSGGARETQYF TGCAGTGCTCCATACATTGCCGTTCGGGGCGCTTTTAGCGGGGGGGCCAGGGAGACCCAGTACTTC
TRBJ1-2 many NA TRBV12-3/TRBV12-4 CASSPSGVTYGYTF TGTGCCAGCAGTCCGTCTGGGGTGACCTATGGCTACACCTTC
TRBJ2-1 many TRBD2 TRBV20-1 CSAVAGGYYNEQFF TGCAGTGCTGTGGCGGGGGGCTACTACAATGAGCAGTTCTTC
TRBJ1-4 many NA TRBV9 CASSVAIGAELFF TGTGCCAGCAGCGTAGCTATAGGGGCGGAACTGTTTTTT
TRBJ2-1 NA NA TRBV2 CASSEVGGQFF TGTGCCAGCAGTGAAGTCGGGGGCCAGTTCTTC
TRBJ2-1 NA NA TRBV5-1 CASSPGRAESEQFF TGCGCCAGCAGCCCTGGTCGGGCTGAAAGTGAGCAGTTCTTC
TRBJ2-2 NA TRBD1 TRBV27 CASRQDRGFGELFF TGTGCCAGCAGACAGGACAGGGGCTTCGGGGAGCTGTTTTTT
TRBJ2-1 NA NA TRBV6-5 CASSLRSFYNEQFF TGTGCCAGCAGTTTGAGGAGTTTTTACAATGAGCAGTTCTTC
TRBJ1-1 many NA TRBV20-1 CSALGNTEAFF TGCAGTGCTTTAGGTAACACTGAAGCTTTCTTT
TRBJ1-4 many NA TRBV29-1 CSVEEDTNEKLFF TGCAGCGTTGAAGAGGATACTAATGAAAAACTGTTTTTT
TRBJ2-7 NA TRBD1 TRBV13 CASSARDRDEQYF TGTGCCAGCAGCGCCCGGGACAGGGACGAGCAGTACTTC
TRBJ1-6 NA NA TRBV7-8 CASSLGGGVPYNSPLHF TGTGCCAGCAGCTTAGGGGGCGGAGTTCCCTATAATTCACCCCTCCACTTT
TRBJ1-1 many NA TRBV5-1 CASSRDSHEAFF TGCGCCAGCAGCCGAGACAGTCATGAAGCTTTCTTT
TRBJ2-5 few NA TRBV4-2 CASSQEGPRTHQETQYF TGTGCCAGCAGCCAAGAGGGCCCCAGGACTCACCAAGAGACCCAGTACTTC
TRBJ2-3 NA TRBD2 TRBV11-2 CASSLGPAGGLTQYF TGTGCCAGCAGCTTAGGGCCAGCGGGGGGCTTGACGCAGTATTTT
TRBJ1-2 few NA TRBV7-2 CASRDSGRYGYTF TGTGCCAGCAGGGACAGTGGCCGCTATGGCTACACCTTC
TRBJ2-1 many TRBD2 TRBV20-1 CSASLAGGPFGNEQFF TGCAGTGCTAGCCTAGCGGGGGGACCTTTTGGGAATGAGCAGTTCTTC
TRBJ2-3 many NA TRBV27 CASSLFGSTDTQYF TGTGCCAGCAGTTTATTCGGCAGCACAGATACGCAGTATTTT
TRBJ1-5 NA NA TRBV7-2 CASSLTVRSNQPQHF TGTGCCAGCAGCTTAACGGTCAGAAGCAATCAGCCCCAGCATTTT
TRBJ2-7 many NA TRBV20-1 CSARDTYSYEQYF TGCAGTGCTAGAGACACTTACTCCTACGAGCAGTACTTC
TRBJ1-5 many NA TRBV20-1 CSVDPRQRNQPQHF TGCAGCGTAGACCCGAGGCAGCGCAATCAGCCCCAGCATTTT
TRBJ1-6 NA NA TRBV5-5 CASSLGGDIYSPLHF TGTGCCAGCAGCTTGGGGGGGGACATCTATTCACCCCTCCACTTT
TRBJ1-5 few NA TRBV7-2 CASSLEAAQPQHF TGTGCCAGCAGCTTAGAGGCGGCGCAGCCCCAGCATTTT
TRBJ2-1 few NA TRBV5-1 CASSLPSLGGSSYNEQFF TGCGCCAGCAGCTTGCCTTCTTTGGGGGGAAGCTCCTACAATGAGCAGTTCTTC
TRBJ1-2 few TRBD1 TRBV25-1 CASSDPGTGESYGYTF TGTGCCAGCAGTGACCCTGGGACAGGGGAGAGCTATGGCTACACCTTC
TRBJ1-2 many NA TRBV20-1 CSARPGFYGYTF TGCAGTGCTAGGCCGGGTTTTTATGGCTACACCTTC
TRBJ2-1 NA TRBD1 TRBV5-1 CASHSGTAYNEQFF TGCGCCAGTCATTCCGGGACAGCTTACAATGAGCAGTTCTTC
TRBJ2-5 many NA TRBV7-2 CASSEDQETQYF TGTGCCAGCAGTGAGGATCAAGAGACCCAGTACTTC
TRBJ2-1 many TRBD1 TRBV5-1 CASSSGQLYNEQFF TGCGCCAGCAGCTCGGGACAGCTCTACAATGAGCAGTTCTTC
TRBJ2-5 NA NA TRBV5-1 CASSSISGFGETQYF TGCGCCAGCAGTTCTATTTCAGGCTTTGGAGAGACCCAGTACTTC
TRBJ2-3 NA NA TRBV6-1 CASRLPASDTQYF TGTGCCAGCAGACTCCCGGCGTCGGATACGCAGTATTTT
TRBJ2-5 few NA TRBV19 CATKGNRYQETQYF TGTGCCACCAAGGGAAACAGGTACCAAGAGACCCAGTACTTC
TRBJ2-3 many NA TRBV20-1 CSARGGGVGTDTQYF TGCAGTGCTAGAGGGGGCGGGGTCGGCACAGATACGCAGTATTTT
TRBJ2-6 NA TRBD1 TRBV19 CASIPGQNSGANVLTF TGTGCCAGTATACCGGGACAGAACTCTGGGGCCAACGTCCTGACTTTC
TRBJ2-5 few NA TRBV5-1 CASSIRKGGAETQYF TGCGCCAGCAGCATCAGAAAAGGGGGGGCAGAGACCCAGTACTTC
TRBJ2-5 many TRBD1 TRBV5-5 CASSPWTGQETQYF TGTGCCAGCAGTCCTTGGACAGGGCAAGAGACCCAGTACTTC
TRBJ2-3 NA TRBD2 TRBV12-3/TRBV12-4 CASSFGLAGVTDTQYF TGTGCCAGCAGTTTTGGACTAGCGGGGGTCACAGATACGCAGTATTTT
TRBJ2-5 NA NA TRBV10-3 CAISGRGNQETQYF TGTGCCATCAGTGGTCGGGGCAACCAAGAGACCCAGTACTTC
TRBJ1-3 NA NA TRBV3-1 CASSPAPIDTIYF TGTGCCAGCAGCCCTGCCCCCATAGACACCATATATTTT
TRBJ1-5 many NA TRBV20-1 CSAALGGEQPQHF TGCAGTGCCGCCTTGGGGGGTGAACAGCCCCAGCATTTT
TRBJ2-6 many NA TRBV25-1 CASSVSGANVLTF TGTGCCAGCAGTGTATCAGGGGCCAACGTCCTGACTTTC
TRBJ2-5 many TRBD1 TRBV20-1 CSASVPGQRQTQYF TGCAGTGCTTCAGTCCCGGGACAGCGACAGACCCAGTACTTC
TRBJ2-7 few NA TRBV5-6 CASSKGRDTYEQYF TGTGCCAGCAGCAAGGGACGCGATACCTACGAGCAGTACTTC
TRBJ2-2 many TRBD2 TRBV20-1 CSARASTGTTRHTGELFF TGCAGTGCTAGAGCCTCTACCGGGACTACTAGACATACCGGGGAGCTGTTTTTT
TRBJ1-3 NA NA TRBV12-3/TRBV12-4 CASSLKAHLWGLTGNTIYF TGTGCCAGCAGTTTGAAGGCCCATTTATGGGGTCTTACTGGAAACACCATATATTTT
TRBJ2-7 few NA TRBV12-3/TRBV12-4 CASSFGDSYEQYF TGTGCCAGCAGCTTCGGTGATTCCTACGAGCAGTACTTC
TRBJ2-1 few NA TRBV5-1 CASNPQGGGYNEQFF TGCGCCAGCAACCCCCAGGGAGGGGGATACAATGAGCAGTTCTTC